What follows are 28 T cell receptor beta chains derived from one specimen sequenced in a study of blood T cells in healthy people across ages. A second PCR of 7 to 11 cycles used a sample-barcoded 5' primer and a J-beta primer mix. One entry per CDR3 protein, called by TCRdb with MiXCR from the 5' RACE reads. The sample has approximately 1.5 million distinct CDR3 sequences, approximately 42% seen once; the top ten hold about 4%. The sequenced sample consisted of blood. The receptor source for this set is a woman between 18 and 29 years old in good health.

The chain recombines TRBV20-1 with TRBJ2-7; possibly TRBD1 for D (5 bases). CDR3 length equals 12 residues. Looked up from germline, CDR1 is DFQATT and CDR2 is SNEGSKA (reference sequence). Trimming took off 3 bases at V and 6 bases at J, with 12 bases between the two ends. The CDR3 DNA sequence: TGCAGTGCTAGGCGTCAGGGCGCCGAGCAGTACTTC. It yields the protein CSARRQGAEQYF.

The sample holds a few counts of this clonotype. The V call is TRBV15, the J call TRBJ2-7; D gene unclear. The CDR3 is 14 residues long. Germline loops: CDR1 LNHNV, CDR2 YYDKDF (reference sequence). Trimming cost V 5 bases and J 0 bases, with 11 bases left between them. The DNA for the CDR3 is TGTGCCACCAGCGTGACATCACCCTCCTACGAGCAGTACTTC. This sequence encodes CATSVTSPSYEQYF.

This clonotype was counted only a few times. The chain uses TRBV4-3 and TRBJ2-7; 8 bases fit TRBD2. CDR3 length: 18 amino acids. J gave up 3 bases and V 3 bases, and 16 bases lay outside the gene matches. Germline loops: CDR1 LGHNA, CDR2 YSLEER. CDR3 loop: CASSQDRGGRDIIYEQYF. The CDR3 DNA reads as TGCGCCAGCAGCCAGGATCGGGGGGGGCGGGACATAATCTACGAGCAGTACTTC.

The rearrangement uses TRBV7-3 and TRBJ2-5; D remains ambiguous. The tail of the sequence fits TRBJ2-1 better, so the J call may be wrong. The CDR3 totals 13 residues. CDR1 SGHTA and CDR2 FQGTGA come from the germline V gene. The CDR3 coding sequence is TGTGCCAGCAGCCCTTCCCCTCAAGAGACCCAGTTCTTC. As protein: CASSPSPQETQFF.

This clonotype has just a few counts. The chain recombines TRBV7-2 with TRBJ1-5; no clear D. The length of the CDR3 is 14 residues. The V gene lost 1 base and the J gene lost 0 bases, with 4 bases spanning the gap. Germline assignment: CDR1 SGHTA and CDR2 FQGNSA. CDR3 bases: TGTGCCAGCAGCTTAGAGGCTAGCAATCAGCCCCAGCATTTT. It specifies CASSLEASNQPQHF. Filled out from reference TRBV7-2 and TRBJ1-5, the complete variable domain reads GAGVSQSPSNKVTEKGKDVELRCDPISGHTALYWYRQSLGQGLEFLIYFQGNSAPDKSGLPSDRFSAERTGGSVSTLTIQRTQQEDSAVYLCASSLEASNQPQHFGDGTRLSIL.

The chain couples TRBV12-3 or TRBV12-4 to TRBJ1-2; 7 bases are a match to TRBD1. This CDR3 spans 15 amino acids. Unmatched junction bases numbered 12, after V lost 6 bases and J lost 5 bases. CDR3 region: CASSRTGVVEYGYTF. CDR3 nucleotide sequence: TGTGCCAGCAGCCGCACAGGGGTGGTGGAATATGGCTACACCTTC.

The genes are TRBV13 and TRBJ2-4; maybe TRBD2 (5 bases). The V gene's germline CDR1 is PRHDT and CDR2 FYEKMQ (reference sequence). Trimming shortened V by 4 bases and J by 6 bases, and 13 bases separated the two germline ends. The CDR3 contains 14 residues. CDR3 region: CASSWGRTSNIQYF. The CDR3 nucleotides read TGTGCCAGCAGCTGGGGAAGGACTTCAAACATTCAGTACTTC. The entire variable domain, with the rest obtained from reference TRBV13 and TRBJ2-4, is as follows: AAGVIQSPRHLIKEKRETATLKCYPIPRHDTVYWYQQGPGQDPQFLISFYEKMQSDKGSIPDRFSAQQFSDYHSELNMSSLELGDSALYFCASSWGRTSNIQYFGAGTRLSVL.

The gene calls are TRBV20-1 and TRBJ1-2; no clear D. V lost 4 bases and J lost 6, with 12 bases in between. Germline V lookup: CDR1 DFQATT, CDR2 SNEGSKA (reference sequence). There are 12 residues in the CDR3. The CDR3 nucleotides read TGCAGTGCTACGGGGTACCGCGATGGCTACACCTTC. This gives the protein CSATGYRDGYTF.

This clonotype has a handful of counts. The chain employs TRBV7-9 and TRBJ1-2, with D maybe TRBD1 (5 bases). Trimming stripped 4 bases from V and 1 base from J, with 13 bases between. The CDR3 length is 15 residues. CDR1 SEHNR and CDR2 FQNEAQ come from the germline V gene (reference sequence). CDR3 in amino acids: CASSYPGLGNYGYTF. CDR3 DNA: TGTGCCAGCAGCTATCCGGGACTCGGTAACTATGGCTACACCTTC.

In this sample, this clonotype turned up once. The junction differs from germline at one of its ends, possibly a read error. The chain recombines TRBV11-2 with TRBJ2-1; no reliable D call. CDR1 and CDR2 from the germline V gene are SGHAT and FQNNGV. The length of the CDR3 is 16 residues. CDR3 protein: CAGSLDPGERHNEQFF. The CDR3 region has the DNA TGTGCCGGCAGCTTAGATCCGGGTGAACGGCACAATGAGCAGTTCTTC.

V gene TRBV27 combines with J gene TRBJ2-4; 9 bases fit TRBD2. The J call may be in error: the DNA end matches TRBJ2-7 better. Germline-derived CDR1 and CDR2 are MNHEY and SMNVEV (reference sequence). This CDR3 has 15 amino acids. CDR3 region: CASSLFAGGQGEQYF. In DNA form, the CDR3 reads TGTGCCAGCAGTTTATTTGCGGGAGGGCAGGGCGAGCAGTACTTC.

There are a few counts of this clonotype. V and J are TRBV27 and TRBJ1-1; 7 positions match TRBD1. The CDR3 loop spans 15 amino acids. Losses at the gene ends were 5 bases for V and 1 base for J; bases not matched to a gene: 7. CDR1 is MNHEY, CDR2 SMNVEV, per germline (reference sequence). The CDR3 spells CASSPDRDWNTEAFF. The DNA for the CDR3 is TGTGCCAGCAGTCCTGACAGGGATTGGAACACTGAAGCTTTCTTT.

This clonotype was recorded once. This chain uses TRBV20-1 with TRBJ2-1; 7 bases fit TRBD2. This CDR3 has 14 amino acids. Germline V gene lookup returns CDR1 DFQATT and CDR2 SNEGSKA (reference sequence). J lost 4 bases, V lost 4 bases, and 7 bases had no gene match. The CDR3: CSAIVGREYNEQFF. The CDR3 DNA reads TGCAGTGCTATCGTGGGGCGGGAGTACAATGAGCAGTTCTTC.

The chain employs TRBV27 and TRBJ2-7; tentative D call: TRBD2 (5 bases). V gave up 10 bases and J gave up 0 bases, with 13 bases separating them. The germline gives CDR1 MNHEY, CDR2 SMNVEV (reference sequence). The CDR3 covers 13 residues. CDR3 in amino acids: CATRLGSSYEQYF. CDR3 bases: TGTGCCACCCGTTTAGGGAGCTCCTACGAGCAGTACTTC.

This chain links TRBV6-5 with TRBJ1-5; D is undetermined. Germline lookup yields CDR1 MNHEY and CDR2 SVGAGI. This CDR3 has 14 amino acids. V was clipped by 0 bases and J by 8 bases, with 11 bases between them. CDR3 bases: TGTGCCAGCAGTTACTCGCTGGGAGGCGAGCCCCAGCATTTT. Protein: CASSYSLGGEPQHF.

This chain connects TRBV20-1 to TRBJ1-1; 8 nucleotides align to TRBD1. The CDR3 loop spans 14 amino acids. V lost 8 bases and J lost 1; bases outside the gene matches: 9. CDR1 DFQATT and CDR2 SNEGSKA come from the germline V gene (reference sequence). The CDR3 is CSPPGDRRNTEAFF. DNA of the CDR3: TGCAGTCCCCCTGGGGACAGGCGGAACACTGAAGCTTTCTTT.

This chain joins TRBV29-1 and TRBJ2-5, with 15 nucleotides matching TRBD2. The germline V gene has CDR1 SQVTM and CDR2 ANQGSEA. This CDR3 contains 16 residues. Unmatched junction bases numbered 15, after V lost 5 bases and J lost 11 bases. Here the CDR3 DNA reads TGCAGCGTTACCGGACTAGCGGGAGGGACCTACAATGAGCAGTACTTC. It specifies CSVTGLAGGTYNEQYF.

V and J are TRBV5-1 and TRBJ2-7, with 9 bases matching TRBD1. With 3 bases clipped from V and 4 bases from J, the junction kept 11 bases outside the gene matches. CDR1 is SGHRS and CDR2 is YFSETQ in the germline V gene. This CDR3 has 16 amino acids. The CDR3 DNA follows: TGCGCCAGCAGCTCTAGGACAGGGGCTTTCGCATACGAGCAGTACTTC. Protein product: CASSSRTGAFAYEQYF. The variable domain in full, with the rest retrieved from reference TRBV5-1 and TRBJ2-7, is KAGVTQTPRYLIKTRGQQVTLSCSPISGHRSVSWYQQTPGQGLQFLFEYFSETQRNKGNFPGRFSGRQFSNSRSEMNVSTLELGDSALYLCASSSRTGAFAYEQYFGPGTRLTVT.

This chain joins TRBV20-1 and TRBJ2-3; TRBD2 agrees at 10 bases. There are 15 residues in the CDR3. J gave up 4 bases and V 0 bases, and 4 bases lay outside the gene matches. Germline CDR1 DFQATT, CDR2 SNEGSKA (reference sequence). The CDR3 DNA is TGCAGTGCTAGAGATCTAGCGGGGGAGCCAGATACGCAGTATTTT. Translation: CSARDLAGEPDTQYF.

This clonotype has just a few counts. The genes are TRBV6-6 and TRBJ1-1, with 7 bases matching TRBD1. This CDR3 is built from 13 residues. Germline CDR1 is MNHNY and CDR2 is SVGAGI (reference sequence). V trimming: 6 bases; J trimming: 6 bases; junction bases outside the gene matches: 7. Here the CDR3 reads CASRATGSSEAFF. CDR3 DNA: TGTGCCAGCAGAGCGACAGGGAGTTCTGAAGCTTTCTTT.

This clonotype was recorded a few times. V gene TRBV18 combines with J gene TRBJ2-7; 10 bases are a match to TRBD1. The V gene's germline CDR1 is KGHSH and CDR2 LQKENI. The CDR3 covers 16 residues. J gave up 2 bases and V 4 bases, and 8 bases lay outside the gene matches. CDR3 sequence reads: CASSLSTGGYTYEQYF. CDR3 nucleotide sequence: TGTGCCAGCTCACTCTCGACAGGGGGCTACACCTACGAGCAGTACTTC.

The chain links TRBV12-3 or TRBV12-4 to TRBJ1-6; 7 bases match TRBD1. The CDR3 totals 15 residues. After removal of 4 bases from V and 3 bases from J, the junction contained 3 bases not matched to a gene. The CDR3 spells CASSSGQNYNSPLHF. The CDR3 nucleotides are TGTGCCAGCAGTTCGGGACAGAACTATAATTCACCCCTCCACTTT.

This clonotype was counted only a few times. The genes are TRBV7-2 and TRBJ2-5; D uncertain. The CDR3 extends over 13 amino acids. Germline-derived CDR1 and CDR2 are SGHTA and FQGNSA. The germline V and J ends were trimmed by 5 bases and 5 bases, with 12 bases remaining between them. In nucleotides, the CDR3 is TGTGCCAGCAGCAGGTCTCCGCACGAGACCCAGTACTTC. This encodes CASSRSPHETQYF.

The chain has TRBV11-2 and TRBJ2-5; 7 positions match TRBD2. Germline values: CDR1 SGHAT, CDR2 FQNNGV. V lost 1 base, J lost 1 base, and 6 bases stayed unmatched. The CDR3 consists of 16 residues. The CDR3 protein is CASSLGSSGGQETQYF. CDR3 DNA sequence: TGTGCCAGCAGCTTAGGGAGTTCGGGGGGCCAAGAGACCCAGTACTTC.

The genes are TRBV29-1 and TRBJ2-2, with 9 bases aligning to TRBD2. V shed 3 bases, J shed 1 base, and the junction held 3 bases outside the gene matches. In germline, CDR1 is SQVTM, CDR2 ANQGSEA. The CDR3 contains 15 residues. The CDR3 sequence: CSVDVSGGNTGELFF. Here the CDR3 DNA reads TGCAGCGTTGATGTTAGCGGGGGGAACACCGGGGAGCTGTTTTTT.

The rearrangement uses TRBV20-1 and TRBJ2-1; 12 bases map to TRBD2. Germline-derived CDR1 and CDR2 are DFQATT and SNEGSKA (reference sequence). The trim removed 4 bases at V and 12 bases at J, leaving 13 bases unmatched. The CDR3 covers 15 residues. CDR3 coding DNA: TGCAGTGCTACGGCTAGCGGGAGGGCCATCGATGGGCAGTTCTTC. As protein: CSATASGRAIDGQFF.

This clonotype was seen ten or more times. The CDR3 DNA sequence: TGCGCCAGCAGCCGCCAATTACAGGGAGCTAACTATGGCTACACCTTC. Its protein is CASSRQLQGANYGYTF. This chain connects TRBV4-3 to TRBJ1-2; D is possibly TRBD1 (6 bases). CDR3 length: 16 amino acids. Germline V CDR1 and CDR2: LGHNA, YSLEER. V shed 4 bases and J shed 0 bases, with 15 bases lying between them.

The rearrangement joins TRBV20-1 to TRBJ2-3; TRBD2 matches at 9 bases. CDR1 DFQATT and CDR2 SNEGSKA come from the germline V gene (reference sequence). With V trimmed by 0 bases and J by 5 bases, 6 bases remained unmatched. The CDR3 has 15 amino acids. The CDR3 here is CSARDGGGAQDTQYF. The CDR3 DNA reads as TGCAGTGCTAGAGACGGCGGGGGGGCCCAAGATACGCAGTATTTT.